The next 32 T cell receptor beta chains were all read from a single sample in a study of beta chain features in type 1 diabetes. cDNA synthesis used the whole RNA isolate, giving expressed TCRB sequences. Data came from immunoSEQ multiplex PCR; TCRdb stores just in-frame clones and leaves some out. The sample yields just over 600,000 clones, roughly 16% seen once. Sequenced input: naive CD4+ T cells from blood. The receptor source for this set is a man aged 18-30 years in good health.

This clone was detected a few times. This sequence joins TRBV7-9 and TRBJ2-7, with D hard to call. CDR1 SEHNR and CDR2 FQNEAQ come from the germline V gene (reference sequence). V was shortened by 8 bases and J by 3 bases, with 5 bases between the two germline ends. This CDR3 is built from 10 residues. Written as DNA, the CDR3 is TGTGCCAGCTCAATCTACGAGCAGTACTTC. This gives the protein CASSIYEQYF.

This clone was recorded a few times. The rearrangement joins TRBV15 to TRBJ2-1; D is tentatively TRBD1 or TRBD2 (6 bases each). Germline V lookup: CDR1 LNHNV, CDR2 YYDKDF (reference sequence). The CDR3 is 17 residues long. V was shortened by 0 bases and J by 4 bases, with 16 bases between the two germline ends. CDR3 DNA: TGTGCCACCAGCAGAGATTGGGCGGGACAATCTTACAATGAGCAGTTCTTC. It codes for CATSRDWAGQSYNEQFF.

This clone was detected only a few times. CDR3 in DNA: TGCGCCAGCAGCTTGGTACCTCCGGGACAGGGGGCGGAAGAGCAGTACTTC. Amino acids: CASSLVPPGQGAEEQYF. The chain carries TRBV5-1 and TRBJ2-7; 12 bases fit TRBD1. From germline, CDR1 is SGHRS and CDR2 YFSETQ. CDR3 length: 17 residues. J was trimmed by 7 bases and V by 0 bases; bases with no gene match: 11. Combining the CDR3 with reference TRBV5-1 and TRBJ2-7 gives the whole variable domain KAGVTQTPRYLIKTRGQQVTLSCSPISGHRSVSWYQQTPGQGLQFLFEYFSETQRNKGNFPGRFSGRQFSNSRSEMNVSTLELGDSALYLCASSLVPPGQGAEEQYFGPGTRLTVT.

V and J are TRBV7-9 and TRBJ2-7; no clear D. Germline-derived CDR1 and CDR2 are SEHNR and FQNEAQ (reference sequence). The V end was cut by 4 bases, the J end by 1 base, with 26 bases between. This CDR3 is built from 19 residues. The CDR3 DNA reads TGTGCCAGCAGCTCCGTGTTTTACGTGGACCGAGAAAGGTCCTACGAGCAGTACTTC. Encoded protein: CASSSVFYVDRERSYEQYF.

This clone came up a few times. V gene TRBV5-1 combines with J gene TRBJ1-1; D not resolved. Per the germline V gene, CDR1 is SGHRS and CDR2 is YFSETQ. This CDR3 contains 14 residues. V shed 0 bases and J shed 7 bases, with 13 bases lying between them. The CDR3 coding sequence is TGCGCCAGCAGCTTGGTAGGACCAACCCTTGAAGCTTTCTTT. Translated, it gives CASSLVGPTLEAFF.

In its sample, this clone was seen a few times. The chain recombines TRBV5-1 with TRBJ2-7; D is possibly TRBD2 (5 bases). The length of the CDR3 is 15 residues. Germline CDR1 and CDR2: SGHRS and YFSETQ. V was cut by 3 bases and J by 6 bases, with 19 bases left in between. The CDR3 loop reads CASSSAGKVFFEQYF. The CDR3 region has the DNA TGCGCCAGCAGCTCGGCCGGGAAGGTCTTCTTCGAGCAGTACTTC. Together with reference TRBV5-1 and TRBJ2-7, the CDR3 gives the full variable domain: KAGVTQTPRYLIKTRGQQVTLSCSPISGHRSVSWYQQTPGQGLQFLFEYFSETQRNKGNFPGRFSGRQFSNSRSEMNVSTLELGDSALYLCASSSAGKVFFEQYFGPGTRLTVT.

In this sample, this clone turned up a few times. V is TRBV5-1 and J is TRBJ2-2; a possible D gene is TRBD2 (6 bases). The CDR3 is made up of 17 amino acids. Germline CDR1 reads SGHRS; CDR2 reads YFSETQ. Between the trimmed V and J ends, which lost 5 bases and 4 bases, there was a span of 21 bases. Written as DNA, the CDR3 is TGCGCCAGCAGACGCGACGGGGGAATAAGGAGCACCGGGGAGCTGTTTTTT. Protein product: CASRRDGGIRSTGELFF.

The chain combines TRBV6-6 with TRBJ2-3; no reliable D call. Germline V gene data show CDR1 as MNHNY and CDR2 as SVGAGI (reference sequence). This CDR3 has 16 residues. Trimming removed 1 base from V and 4 bases from J, with 15 bases in between. CDR3 bases: TGTGCCAGCAGTTACTTAAGGCAGGCTGGCGCAGATACGCAGTATTTT. It encodes CASSYLRQAGADTQYF.

The chain joins TRBV30 to TRBJ1-1; D not resolved. The germline V and J ends were trimmed by 6 bases and 5 bases, with 13 bases remaining between them. The V gene's germline CDR1 is GTSNPN and CDR2 SVGIG (reference sequence). CDR3 length equals 12 residues. For the CDR3, the DNA is TGTGCCTGCTCGCCTAGGGCGACTGAAGCTTTCTTT. Protein: CACSPRATEAFF.

This clone has only a few counts. The chain couples TRBV28 to TRBJ2-1; the D is unclear. CDR1 is MDHEN, CDR2 SYDVKM, per germline. Between the trimmed V and J ends, which lost 3 bases and 0 bases, there was a span of 9 bases. This CDR3 spans 15 amino acids. This CDR3 reads CASSFRSSSYNEQFF. CDR3 DNA sequence: TGTGCCAGCAGTTTCCGTAGTTCCTCCTACAATGAGCAGTTCTTC.

Details on this clone: Other DNA variants within this sample encode the same CDR3. J is TRBJ1-1 and V is TRBV18; possibly TRBD1 for D (5 bases). Germline CDR1 reads KGHSH; CDR2 reads LQKENI. This CDR3 has 14 residues. Trimming removed 4 bases at V and 3 bases at J, with 12 bases between. The CDR3 nucleotides read TGTGCCAGCTCACGGCGCCAGGGTGACACTGAAGCTTTCTTT. It codes for CASSRRQGDTEAFF.

The rearrangement uses TRBV7-2 and TRBJ1-5; D possibly corresponds to TRBD1 (5 bases). The CDR3 has 16 residues. The germline V gene encodes CDR1 SGHTA and CDR2 FQGNSA. V was cut by 2 bases and J by 3 bases, with 14 bases left in between. CDR3 in DNA: TGTGCCAGCAGCTTATGGTCACCGGGGCCCAATCAGCCCCAGCATTTT. Translated, it gives CASSLWSPGPNQPQHF. Based on the CDR3 plus reference TRBV7-2 and TRBJ1-5, the full variable domain is GAGVSQSPSNKVTEKGKDVELRCDPISGHTALYWYRQSLGQGLEFLIYFQGNSAPDKSGLPSDRFSAERTGGSVSTLTIQRTQQEDSAVYLCASSLWSPGPNQPQHFGDGTRLSIL.

The chain is built from TRBV28 and TRBJ1-5; a possible D gene is TRBD1 (6 bases). The CDR3 covers 14 residues. The germline V and J ends were trimmed by 3 bases and 5 bases, with 11 bases remaining between them. From germline, CDR1 is MDHEN and CDR2 SYDVKM. The CDR3 nucleotides are TGTGCCAGCAGTTTCGGACAGTCACATCAGCCCCAGCATTTT. Encoded protein: CASSFGQSHQPQHF.

The chain employs TRBV4-1 and TRBJ2-2, with no clear D. The CDR3 spans 15 residues. The V and J ends lost 4 bases and 13 bases respectively, with 22 bases between them. The germline V gene has CDR1 MGHRA and CDR2 YSYEKL. In DNA form, the CDR3 reads TGCGCCAGCAGCCCCGTCACAGCCGATCGTGTGAGGCTGTTTTTT. Its translation is CASSPVTADRVRLFF.

The chain carries TRBV9 and TRBJ2-3; 8 positions match TRBD1. The V gene's germline CDR1 is SGDLS and CDR2 YYNGEE. Losses at the gene ends were 6 bases for V and 5 bases for J; bases not matched to a gene: 8. The CDR3 totals 14 residues. CDR3 in amino acids: CASNLGQGQDTQYF. In DNA form, the CDR3 reads TGTGCCAGCAACCTTGGACAGGGACAAGATACGCAGTATTTT.

This clone was found a few times. The chain joins TRBV10-3 to TRBJ2-1, with 7 bases aligning to TRBD1. Germline loops: CDR1 ENHRY, CDR2 SYGVKD. Losses at the gene ends were 4 bases for V and 3 bases for J; bases not matched to a gene: 6. The CDR3 has 15 residues. DNA of the CDR3: TGTGCCATCAGTGCGGGACAGTCGGACTACAATGAGCAGTTCTTC. Translated, it gives CAISAGQSDYNEQFF.

A few counts support this clone. The same CDR3 can be traced to other DNA sequences in this sample. J is TRBJ2-7 and V is TRBV18; D perhaps matches TRBD1 (5 bases). Trimming took off 2 bases at V and 4 bases at J, with 9 bases between the two ends. CDR1 is KGHSH, CDR2 LQKENI, per germline. This CDR3 comprises 13 residues. For the CDR3, the DNA is TGTGCCAGCTCACCAGGGGCTAATTACGAGCAGTACTTC. Its protein is CASSPGANYEQYF.

The chain links TRBV4-1 to TRBJ2-7; perhaps TRBD2 as D (5 bases). The CDR3 loop spans 17 amino acids. The germline V gene encodes CDR1 MGHRA and CDR2 YSYEKL. The V and J ends lost 4 bases and 6 bases respectively, with 25 bases between them. This chain's CDR3 is CASSRSVSKERVGEQYF. CDR3 DNA: TGCGCCAGCAGCCGAAGCGTCTCTAAGGAGAGGGTGGGCGAGCAGTACTTC.

The gene calls are TRBV6-5 and TRBJ1-1; D uncertain. V was clipped by 6 bases and J by 0 bases, with 8 bases between them. The germline gives CDR1 MNHEY, CDR2 SVGAGI. The CDR3 runs to 13 residues. The CDR3 sequence: CASRTGVNTEAFF. The CDR3 DNA sequence: TGTGCCAGCAGAACGGGAGTGAACACTGAAGCTTTCTTT.

The rearrangement uses TRBV5-1 and TRBJ2-1; TRBD1 matches at 9 bases. The J segment lost 0 bases and the V segment lost 5 bases, leaving 15 bases of the junction unmatched. Germline assignment: CDR1 SGHRS and CDR2 YFSETQ. CDR3 length: 19 amino acids. The CDR3 is CASRRDRVAAFPSYNEQFF. CDR3 sequence (DNA): TGCGCCAGCAGAAGGGACAGGGTGGCCGCGTTCCCCTCCTACAATGAGCAGTTCTTC.

There are a few counts of this clone. The chain carries TRBV6-4 and TRBJ1-1; tentatively, D is TRBD1 (5 bases). Germline V gene sequence: CDR1 MRHNA, CDR2 SNTAGT. V lost 6 bases, J lost 3 bases, and 14 bases lay in between. The CDR3 spans 14 residues. Here the CDR3 DNA reads TGTGCCAGCAGAGCCGGGGGTTTCGACACTGAAGCTTTCTTT. Its protein is CASRAGGFDTEAFF.

There are a few counts of this clone. This chain uses TRBV6-6 with TRBJ1-2; D unclear. Germline loops: CDR1 MNHNY, CDR2 SVGAGI (reference sequence). This CDR3 spans 14 amino acids. The V end lost 2 bases, the J end lost 0 bases, and 7 bases lay between the germline ends. CDR3 sequence: CASSYGEANYGYTF. CDR3 DNA: TGTGCCAGCAGTTACGGAGAAGCTAACTATGGCTACACCTTC.

This clone was recorded many times. The chain links TRBV10-3 to TRBJ2-7, with 10 bases aligning to TRBD1. The CDR3 has 16 amino acids. Germline values: CDR1 ENHRY, CDR2 SYGVKD. V shed 0 bases and J 0 bases; nucleotides not matched to a gene: 2. The CDR3 sequence: CAISESRTGGSYEQYF. CDR3 nucleotide sequence: TGTGCCATCAGTGAGTCGAGGACAGGGGGCTCCTACGAGCAGTACTTC.

In the case of this clone: Other DNA sequences from this sample encode an identical CDR3 as well. The J gene is TRBJ2-7, the V gene TRBV20-1; D remains ambiguous. Deletions cut 6 bases from V and 3 bases from J, with 6 bases between. CDR1 is DFQATT and CDR2 is SNEGSKA in the germline V gene (reference sequence). CDR3 length: 10 amino acids. The CDR3 spells CSAGNYEQYF. In nucleotides, the CDR3 is TGCAGTGCAGGCAACTACGAGCAGTACTTC.

This clone was observed a few times. J is TRBJ2-5 and V is TRBV9, with TRBD2 identical over 11 bases. CDR1 SGDLS and CDR2 YYNGEE come from the germline V gene. The CDR3 is made up of 16 amino acids. The V and J ends lost 3 bases and 5 bases, in that order; junction bases with no gene match: 9. CDR3 loop: CASSALAGVGGETQYF. The CDR3 DNA follows: TGTGCCAGCAGCGCACTAGCGGGGGTTGGAGGGGAGACCCAGTACTTC.

The chain links TRBV28 to TRBJ2-3; 8 bases match TRBD2. V lost 7 bases to trimming and J lost 4 bases; unmatched junction nucleotides: 10. CDR3 length: 15 residues. Germline V gene lookup returns CDR1 MDHEN and CDR2 SYDVKM. The DNA of the CDR3 is TGTGCCAGCAAGGGATCAGCGGGAGTGGCAGATACGCAGTATTTT. Translation gives CASKGSAGVADTQYF.

V is TRBV7-2 and J is TRBJ1-1; no reliable D call. The V end was cut by 5 bases, the J end by 0 bases, with 7 bases between. The germline CDR1 and CDR2 sequences are SGHTA and FQGNSA. The CDR3 contains 13 residues. The CDR3 region has the DNA TGTGCCAGCAGCGAATCACTGAACACTGAAGCTTTCTTT. Protein: CASSESLNTEAFF.

With regard to this clone: Other DNA sequences in this sample translate to the same CDR3. V and J are TRBV14 and TRBJ2-7; unclear D gene. The CDR3 is made up of 12 amino acids. Between the trimmed V and J ends, which lost 2 bases and 6 bases, there was a span of 8 bases. Per the germline V gene, CDR1 is SGHDN and CDR2 is FVKESK. The CDR3 nucleotides read TGTGCCAGCAGCCAAAATCACCTCGAGCAGTACTTC. Its protein is CASSQNHLEQYF.

V gene TRBV28 combines with J gene TRBJ1-3; TRBD1 matches at 7 bases. The CDR3 is made up of 16 amino acids. Trimming at V came to 7 bases and at J to 0 bases, leaving 9 bases not matched to a gene. Germline values: CDR1 MDHEN, CDR2 SYDVKM. This CDR3 reads CASNTEWTGSGNTIYF. CDR3 in DNA: TGTGCCAGCAACACGGAGTGGACAGGCTCTGGAAACACCATATATTTT.

In this sample, this clone turned up a few times. The V call is TRBV27, the J call TRBJ1-1, with TRBD1 as a possible D gene (5 bases). V was cut by 6 bases and J by 2 bases, with 16 bases left in between. Germline loops: CDR1 MNHEY, CDR2 SMNVEV (reference sequence). The CDR3 totals 15 residues. The CDR3 is CASRRTGLLNTEAFF. The CDR3 DNA reads as TGTGCCAGCAGGCGGACGGGACTCCTAAACACTGAAGCTTTCTTT.

This sequence joins TRBV6-6 and TRBJ2-4, with D perhaps matching TRBD2 (7 bases). Germline CDR1 is MNHNY and CDR2 is SVGAGI (reference sequence). The length of the CDR3 is 14 residues. V lost 4 bases and J 5 bases, leaving 12 bases between the germline ends. The CDR3 DNA reads TGTGCCAGCAGTTCGGGGGGCCGACAAAACATTCAGTACTTC. Amino acid sequence: CASSSGGRQNIQYF.

The rearrangement links TRBV28 to TRBJ2-7, with 7 nucleotides matching TRBD1. V dropped 7 bases and J dropped 0; count of bases not matched to a gene: 9. Germline-derived CDR1 and CDR2 are MDHEN and SYDVKM. The CDR3 covers 15 residues. CDR3 nucleotides: TGTGCCAGCATGGGACAGTTTTTTGGCTCCTACGAGCAGTACTTC. Translated: CASMGQFFGSYEQYF. Supplemented by reference TRBV28 and TRBJ2-7, the full variable domain reads DVKVTQSSRYLVKRTGEKVFLECVQDMDHENMFWYRQDPGLGLRLIYFSYDVKMKEKGDIPEGYSVSREKKERFSLILESASTNQTSMYLCASMGQFFGSYEQYFGPGTRLTVT.